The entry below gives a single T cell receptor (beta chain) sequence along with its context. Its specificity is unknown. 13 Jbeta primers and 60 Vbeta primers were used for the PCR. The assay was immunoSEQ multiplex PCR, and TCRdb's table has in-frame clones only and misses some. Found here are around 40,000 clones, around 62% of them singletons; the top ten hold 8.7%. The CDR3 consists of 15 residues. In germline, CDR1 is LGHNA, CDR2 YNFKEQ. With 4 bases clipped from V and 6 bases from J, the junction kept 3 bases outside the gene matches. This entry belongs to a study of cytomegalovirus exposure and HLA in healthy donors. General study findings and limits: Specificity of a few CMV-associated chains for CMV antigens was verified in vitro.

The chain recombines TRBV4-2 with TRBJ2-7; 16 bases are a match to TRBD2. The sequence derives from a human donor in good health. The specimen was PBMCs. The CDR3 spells CASSLGLAGGGEQYF. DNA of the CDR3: TGTGCCAGCAGCCTGGGACTAGCGGGGGGGGGCGAGCAGTACTTC.